This record looks at one T cell receptor (beta chain) sequence and its context. In the original processing: Reference gene primers were amplified, and this amplification served to estimate nucleated cell counts. TCRdb's copy holds only in-frame clones and misses some; the assay was immunoSEQ multiplex PCR. Clone size and V and J calls were adopted from that table, with D and trimming inferred from the DNA. The top ten clones hold 2.5% to 3% of a sample with 200,000 to 250,000 clones, about 88% of them seen once. The sample comes from a study of blood T cell repertoires in COVID-19. About the study: The analysed material was cDNA or gDNA that came from T cells, B-cell-depleted T cells, or PBMCs.

V was clipped by 4 bases and J by 7 bases, with 11 bases between them. This CDR3 has 13 residues. Germline CDR1 SGHDT, CDR2 YYEEEE. The clonotype originates from a woman aged 60 to 75 with acute or convalescent COVID-19. The specimen was peripheral blood. The J gene is TRBJ2-2, the V gene TRBV5-6; possible D gene TRBD1, 5 bases. The CDR3 coding sequence is TGTGCCAGCAGCCTAGACAGAGACGGGGAGCTGTTTTTT. Its protein product is CASSLDRDGELFF.